Below, 14 T cell receptor beta chains from the same sample are listed, as sequenced in a study of blood T cell repertoires in COVID-19. Generated by immunoSEQ multiplex PCR, the TCRdb table keeps only in-frame clones and is missing some. The sample records 200,000 to 300,000 clones, 85% to 95% being singletons. The specimen was peripheral blood. The receptors come from a man aged 30 to 45 with COVID-19, enrolled during active disease.

The rearrangement links TRBV3-1 (or the pseudogene TRBV3-2) to TRBJ1-2, with a tentative D call TRBD1 (5 bases). Trimming removed 0 bases from V and 2 bases from J, with 7 bases in between. Germline assignment: CDR1 LGHDT and CDR2 YNNKEL (reference sequence). This CDR3 comprises 14 residues. This CDR3 is CASSQERGNYGYTF. The CDR3, as DNA: TGTGCCAGCAGCCAAGAAAGGGGAAACTATGGCTACACCTTC.

CDR3 coding DNA: TGTGCCAGCAGTCCTAGGACAGGGGATGGCTACACCTTC. Translation: CASSPRTGDGYTF. The chain combines TRBV27 with TRBJ1-2; 9 positions agree with TRBD1. Trimming cost V 5 bases and J 6 bases; bases outside gene matches: 4. The germline gives CDR1 MNHEY, CDR2 SMNVEV (reference sequence). The length of the CDR3 is 13 residues.

The chain is built from TRBV10-3 and TRBJ1-1, with D maybe TRBD1 (6 bases). The CDR3 has 14 amino acids. In germline, CDR1 is ENHRY, CDR2 SYGVKD. Trimming took off 1 base at V and 5 bases at J, with 11 bases between the two ends. The DNA for the CDR3 is TGTGCCATCAGTGAGTACTCGCAGGGGACTGAAGCTTTCTTT. This translates into CAISEYSQGTEAFF.

This clone was observed a single time. V is TRBV30 and J is TRBJ2-2; tentative D call: TRBD2 (5 bases). Germline CDR1 and CDR2: GTSNPN and SVGIG (reference sequence). Deletions cut 0 bases from V and 7 bases from J, with 9 bases between. This CDR3 has 13 residues. CDR3: CAWSVQEGGELFF. The CDR3 DNA is TGTGCCTGGAGTGTACAAGAGGGCGGGGAGCTGTTTTTT.

The CDR3 protein is CASSFDGGTYNEQFF. DNA of the CDR3: TGCGCCAGCAGCTTCGACGGGGGTACCTACAATGAGCAGTTCTTC. The chain combines TRBV5-1 with TRBJ2-1; D is possibly TRBD2 (6 bases). V lost 2 bases and J lost 2, with 11 bases in between. The germline V gene has CDR1 SGHRS and CDR2 YFSETQ. CDR3 length: 15 amino acids.

In DNA, the CDR3 is TGTGCCAGCAGCGTAGGACCGGGACAGGGTGGCTTCTACGAGCAGTACTTC. It is translated as CASSVGPGQGGFYEQYF. This sequence joins TRBV9 and TRBJ2-7, with 9 bases fitting TRBD1. V was pared by 0 bases and J by 3 bases, with 10 bases of the junction left unmatched. The germline V gene encodes CDR1 SGDLS and CDR2 YYNGEE. CDR3 length equals 17 residues.

V usage is TRBV5-1 and J usage is TRBJ2-5, with TRBD2 matching over 8 bases. Germline V gene lookup returns CDR1 SGHRS and CDR2 YFSETQ. This CDR3 contains 15 residues. V dropped 4 bases and J dropped 4; count of bases not matched to a gene: 9. In DNA, the CDR3 is TGCGCCAGCAGCACCGGACGGGGGGGCGGAGAGACCCAGTACTTC. It yields the protein CASSTGRGGGETQYF.

V usage is TRBV7-9 and J usage is TRBJ1-2; D is unclear. Trimming pared 0 bases from V and 4 bases from J, leaving 12 bases between. CDR1 is SEHNR, CDR2 FQNEAQ, per germline (reference sequence). There are 15 residues in the CDR3. CDR3 sequence reads: CASSLAGLGGYGYTF. The CDR3 nucleotides read TGTGCCAGCAGCTTAGCAGGGCTTGGAGGCTATGGCTACACCTTC. Drawing the rest from reference TRBV7-9 and TRBJ1-2, the complete variable domain is DTGVSQNPRHKITKRGQNVTFRCDPISEHNRLYWYRQTLGQGPEFLTYFQNEAQLEKSRLLSDRFSAERPKGSFSTLEIQRTEQGDSAMYLCASSLAGLGGYGYTFGSGTRLTVV.

This chain joins TRBV7-3 and TRBJ2-1; 14 nucleotides agree with TRBD2. CDR1 is SGHTA and CDR2 is FQGTGA in the germline V gene. The J segment lost 0 bases and the V segment lost 6 bases, leaving 4 bases of the junction unmatched. The CDR3 has 17 residues. DNA for the CDR3: TGTGCCAGCAGTCGGACTAGCGGGGGGAGCTCCTACAATGAGCAGTTCTTC. Its translation: CASSRTSGGSSYNEQFF.

V is TRBV5-3 and J is TRBJ2-3, with TRBD2 matching 12 bases. TRBV5-3 is an ORF for which the function is uncertain. J was trimmed by 2 bases and V by 3 bases; bases with no gene match: 7. The CDR3 has 17 residues. CDR3 loop: CARSSRTSGATTDTQYF. DNA of the CDR3: TGTGCCAGAAGCTCCCGGACTAGCGGGGCCACCACAGATACGCAGTATTTT.

The chain links TRBV4-1 to TRBJ1-1; D is unresolved. CDR1 is MGHRA and CDR2 is YSYEKL in the germline V gene. This CDR3 region has 14 residues. Trimming took off 0 bases at V and 0 bases at J, with 5 bases between the two ends. The CDR3: CASSQDTMNTEAFF. Written as DNA, the CDR3 is TGCGCCAGCAGCCAAGACACAATGAACACTGAAGCTTTCTTT.

J is TRBJ2-5 and V is TRBV5-4; D possibly corresponds to TRBD2 (5 bases). Germline V lookup: CDR1 SGHNT, CDR2 YYREEE (reference sequence). V was clipped by 2 bases and J by 5 bases, with 13 bases between them. There are 14 residues in the CDR3. As DNA, the CDR3 is TGTGCCAGCAGCTTAGCGGTCCTTGGGGAGACCCAGTACTTC. This encodes CASSLAVLGETQYF. The full variable domain, rest sourced from reference TRBV5-4 and TRBJ2-5, is ETGVTQSPTHLIKTRGQQVTLRCSSQSGHNTVSWYQQALGQGPQFIFQYYREEENGRGNFPPRFSGLQFPNYSSELNVNALELDDSALYLCASSLAVLGETQYFGPGTRLLVL.

V usage is TRBV27 and J usage is TRBJ1-3, with 8 positions matching TRBD1. Germline V gives CDR1 MNHEY, CDR2 SMNVEV (reference sequence). CDR3 size: 17 residues. V lost 2 bases and J lost 0; bases outside the gene matches: 6. This CDR3 reads CASSLNRQGASGNTIYF. The CDR3 region has the DNA TGTGCCAGCAGTTTAAATCGGCAGGGGGCCTCTGGAAACACCATATATTTT.

The sample holds one count of this clone. This chain uses TRBV30 with TRBJ1-5; D perhaps matches TRBD1 (6 bases). Germline lookup yields CDR1 GTSNPN and CDR2 SVGIG (reference sequence). The CDR3 spans 17 residues. Deletions cut 3 bases from V and 5 bases from J, with 23 bases between. In DNA form, the CDR3 reads TGTGCCTGGAGGGCAGGGGCAGGGGAAGACATCTATCAGCCCCAGCATTTT. This sequence encodes CAWRAGAGEDIYQPQHF. The full variable domain, completed using reference TRBV30 and TRBJ1-5, is SQTIHQWPATLVQPVGSPLSLECTVEGTSNPNLYWYRQAAGRGLQLLFYSVGIGQISSEVPQNLSASRPQDRQFILSSKKLLLSDSGFYLCAWRAGAGEDIYQPQHFGDGTRLSIL.